The 31 T cell receptor beta chains presented below share a single source sample, sequenced in a study of cytomegalovirus exposure and HLA in healthy donors (dated by TCRdb to 2016 to 2017). The library was obtained by the immunoSEQ multiplex PCR assay. The multiplex PCR relied on a mix of 60 forward primers for TCR Vbeta segments and 13 reverse primers for TCR Jbeta segments. TCRdb obtained this table from immuneACCESS and retained in-frame rearrangements with V and J assigned. These tables miss some clones; where compared with another copy, unresolved V genes account for less than half of the shortfall, and the remainder is unexplained. Counted in this sample were around 210,000 clones; 78% of them appeared once. The top ten clones comprise about 0.47% of the sample. Sequencing input: PBMCs. These receptors all come from a boy younger than 18 in good health and CMV-seronegative.

This clone was counted only a few times. This chain links TRBV18 with TRBJ2-3; TRBD2 matches 9 bases. CDR3 length: 17 residues. Trimming cost V 1 base and J 3 bases; bases outside gene matches: 8. Germline lookup yields CDR1 KGHSH and CDR2 LQKENI. CDR3: CASSPLSAGGVTDTQYF. DNA for the CDR3: TGTGCCAGCTCACCACTCTCGGCGGGAGGGGTGACAGATACGCAGTATTTT. Combining the CDR3 with reference TRBV18 and TRBJ2-3 gives the whole variable domain NAGVMQNPRHLVRRRGQEARLRCSPMKGHSHVYWYRQLPEEGLKFMVYLQKENIIDESGMPKERFSAEFPKEGPSILRIQQVVRGDSAAYFCASSPLSAGGVTDTQYFGPGTRLTVL.

The rearrangement uses TRBV27 and TRBJ2-1; D call uncertain. The V end was cut by 6 bases, the J end by 7 bases, with 19 bases between. The V gene's germline CDR1 is MNHEY and CDR2 SMNVEV (reference sequence). The CDR3 contains 15 residues. In DNA form, the CDR3 reads TGTGCCAGCAGGGTGGTAAAGCAATTAATGAATGAGCAGTTCTTC. Translation: CASRVVKQLMNEQFF.

The chain carries TRBV7-2 and TRBJ1-5; TRBD1 might be the D (6 bases). This CDR3 spans 14 amino acids. V shed 1 base and J shed 5 bases, with 9 bases lying between them. The germline V gene has CDR1 SGHTA and CDR2 FQGNSA. This CDR3 reads CASSLGTEYQPQHF. DNA of the CDR3: TGTGCCAGCAGCTTAGGGACAGAATATCAGCCCCAGCATTTT.

The chain is built from TRBV11-3 and TRBJ2-2; no firm D call. Germline V gene sequence: CDR1 SGHNT, CDR2 YENEEA. V lost 5 bases, J lost 4 bases, and 5 bases lay in between. The CDR3 sequence is 12 residues long. CDR3 in amino acids: CASSELTGELFF. The CDR3 coding sequence is TGTGCCAGCAGCGAGCTCACCGGGGAGCTGTTTTTT.

The chain carries TRBV6-6 and TRBJ1-4; D is ambiguous. This CDR3 comprises 11 residues. Trimming took off 7 bases at V and 7 bases at J, with 7 bases between the two ends. CDR1 and CDR2 from the germline V gene are MNHNY and SVGAGI (reference sequence). CDR3 sequence reads: CASTMAEKLFF. CDR3 bases: TGTGCCAGCACAATGGCTGAAAAACTGTTTTTT.

The rearrangement uses TRBV5-4 and TRBJ2-7, with 7 bases identical to TRBD2. The germline gives CDR1 SGHNT, CDR2 YYREEE (reference sequence). Trimming cost V 6 bases and J 2 bases; bases outside gene matches: 11. CDR3 length: 15 residues. CDR3 sequence: CASTRGRAQTYEQYF. CDR3 nucleotide sequence: TGTGCCAGCACCCGGGGGAGGGCCCAAACCTACGAGCAGTACTTC.

The CDR3 nucleotides read TGCAGCGTCCGACCTGAGGGGGCGAAGACCCAGTACTTC. The encoded protein is CSVRPEGAKTQYF. The J gene is TRBJ2-5, the V gene TRBV29-1; the match to TRBD1 covers 7 bases. With V trimmed by 6 bases and J by 6 bases, 10 bases remained unmatched. The CDR3 covers 13 residues. Germline loops: CDR1 SQVTM, CDR2 ANQGSEA. Full variable domain (remainder filled in from reference TRBV29-1 and TRBJ2-5): SAVISQKPSRDICQRGTSLTIQCQVDSQVTMMFWYRQQPGQSLTLIATANQGSEATYESGFVIDKFPISRPNLTFSTLTVSNMSPEDSSIYLCSVRPEGAKTQYFGPGTRLLVL.

The chain uses TRBV5-1 and TRBJ2-7; D remains unclear. Looked up from germline, CDR1 is SGHRS and CDR2 is YFSETQ. V lost 4 bases to trimming and J lost 4 bases, with 15 bases between them. The CDR3 has 14 residues. For the CDR3, the DNA is TGCGCCAGCAGCCCGCAAGGTGCGGAGTACGAGCAGTACTTC. This encodes CASSPQGAEYEQYF.

This clone was found once. V usage is TRBV5-1 and J usage is TRBJ1-2; no clear D. Germline values: CDR1 SGHRS, CDR2 YFSETQ. The CDR3 loop spans 14 amino acids. Trimming left V 1 base short and J 4 bases short, with 11 bases between. Here the CDR3 reads CASSLTGSRYGYTF. The DNA for the CDR3 is TGCGCCAGCAGCTTGACCGGGTCGCGCTATGGCTACACCTTC.

The rearrangement joins TRBV15 to TRBJ2-5; D may be TRBD1 (6 bases). The germline V gene encodes CDR1 LNHNV and CDR2 YYDKDF (reference sequence). This CDR3 comprises 16 residues. Trimming cost V 0 bases and J 5 bases, with 16 bases left between them. CDR3 bases: TGTGCCACCAGCAGAGATCTTTTAGGGGGATTGGAGACCCAGTACTTC. It specifies CATSRDLLGGLETQYF.

The V gene is TRBV5-1, the J gene TRBJ1-1; weak D call: TRBD1 (5 bases). Trimming left V 0 bases short and J 1 base short, with 7 bases between. The CDR3 is 14 amino acids. Germline V CDR1 and CDR2: SGHRS, YFSETQ. CDR3 region: CASSLVGGNTEAFF. CDR3 DNA sequence: TGCGCCAGCAGCTTGGTGGGGGGGAACACTGAAGCTTTCTTT.

The rearrangement joins TRBV13 to TRBJ1-3, with D perhaps TRBD1 (6 bases). This CDR3 spans 15 amino acids. Trimming pared 5 bases from V and 4 bases from J, leaving 15 bases between. The germline V gene encodes CDR1 PRHDT and CDR2 FYEKMQ (reference sequence). DNA of the CDR3: TGTGCCAGCAGCCTCGACAGGTTGCTAGGAAACACCATATATTTT. This translates into CASSLDRLLGNTIYF.

This chain joins TRBV15 and TRBJ2-1; perhaps TRBD2 as D (5 bases). Germline V CDR1 and CDR2: LNHNV, YYDKDF (reference sequence). This CDR3 spans 16 amino acids. Trimming took 0 bases from V and 1 from J, leaving 10 bases between them. The CDR3 loop reads CATSRDVRGSYNEQFF. CDR3 DNA sequence: TGTGCCACCAGCAGAGATGTACGAGGGTCCTACAATGAGCAGTTCTTC.

This clone was found once. This chain links TRBV6-6 with TRBJ2-5, with 10 bases identical to TRBD2. The J call is in doubt because the DNA end fits TRBJ2-7 better. This CDR3 contains 16 residues. Germline-derived CDR1 and CDR2 are MNHNY and SVGAGI (reference sequence). The CDR3 coding sequence is TGTGCCAGCAGTTACTCGGGGCTAGCGGGAGTTCTCGAGCAGTACTTC. It encodes CASSYSGLAGVLEQYF.

This rearrangement joins TRBV27 to TRBJ1-2; 7 nucleotides line up with TRBD1. This CDR3 region has 14 residues. The germline gives CDR1 MNHEY, CDR2 SMNVEV (reference sequence). J gave up 6 bases and V 4 bases, and 8 bases lay outside the gene matches. The CDR3 spells CASSSPGQTDGYTF. Written as DNA, the CDR3 is TGTGCCAGCAGTTCCCCGGGACAGACTGATGGCTACACCTTC.

The chain carries TRBV6-6 and TRBJ2-1; 12 bases agree with TRBD2. Germline V lookup: CDR1 MNHNY, CDR2 SVGAGI (reference sequence). The CDR3 totals 15 residues. The trim removed 7 bases at V and 7 bases at J, leaving 8 bases unmatched. The CDR3 sequence: CASTSSGGASNEQFF. In DNA, the CDR3 is TGTGCCAGCACTTCTAGCGGGGGGGCCAGTAATGAGCAGTTCTTC.

CDR3 DNA sequence: TGCGCCAGCAGCTTGGGGGCGACGAGTTTGAACACTGAAGCTTTCTTT. It encodes CASSLGATSLNTEAFF. The V and J genes are TRBV5-1 and TRBJ1-1, with D uncertain. CDR3 length: 16 residues. V was clipped by 0 bases and J by 0 bases, with 12 bases between them. The V gene's germline CDR1 is SGHRS and CDR2 YFSETQ.

The sample holds a few counts of this clone. V usage is TRBV15 and J usage is TRBJ1-2; the D gene is possibly TRBD1 (5 bases). The CDR3 length is 13 residues. Trimming stripped 5 bases from V and 6 bases from J, with 13 bases between. Germline V gene sequence: CDR1 LNHNV, CDR2 YYDKDF (reference sequence). CDR3 protein: CATSRRASHGYTF. The CDR3 region has the DNA TGTGCCACCAGCCGCAGGGCATCGCATGGCTACACCTTC.

The gene calls are TRBV2 and TRBJ1-5, with 7 bases that match TRBD1. The CDR3 is 15 amino acids. CDR1 and CDR2 from the germline V gene are SNHLY and FYNNEI. After removal of 4 bases from V and 5 bases from J, the junction contained 8 bases not matched to a gene. The CDR3 here is CASSALQGKYQPQHF. For the CDR3, the DNA is TGTGCCAGCAGTGCCTTACAGGGGAAATATCAGCCCCAGCATTTT.

This clone was found a few times. This sequence joins TRBV27 and TRBJ2-5; perhaps TRBD2 as D (7 bases). The length of the CDR3 is 15 residues. Germline CDR1 MNHEY, CDR2 SMNVEV (reference sequence). V lost 6 bases and J lost 1, with 15 bases in between. CDR3 amino acids: CASSGGRVSQETQYF. CDR3 DNA: TGTGCCAGCAGCGGGGGGCGGGTCTCCCAAGAGACCCAGTACTTC.

This sequence joins TRBV2 and TRBJ1-4; D is uncertain. Germline V gives CDR1 SNHLY, CDR2 FYNNEI. V was shortened by 6 bases and J by 5 bases, with 16 bases between the two germline ends. The CDR3 length is 15 residues. CDR3 residues: CASRLTKTPNEKLFF. The CDR3 nucleotides are TGTGCCAGCAGGCTAACGAAAACCCCGAATGAAAAACTGTTTTTT. The full variable domain, completed using reference TRBV2 and TRBJ1-4, is EPEVTQTPSHQVTQMGQEVILRCVPISNHLYFYWYRQILGQKVEFLVSFYNNEISEKSEIFDDQFSVERPDGSNFTLKIRSTKLEDSAMYFCASRLTKTPNEKLFFGSGTQLSVL.

The chain recombines TRBV1 with TRBJ1-6; the table calls TRBD1, which could not be checked here. TRBV1 is classified as a pseudogene. The CDR3 runs 13 residues. The CDR3 nucleotides are TGCACCAGCAGAGACAGGGGGCTTTCACCCCTCCACTTT. Translated, it gives CTSRDRGLSPLHF.

V gene TRBV5-4 combines with J gene TRBJ2-3, with 9 bases identical to TRBD1. This CDR3 is built from 15 residues. The J segment lost 1 base and the V segment lost 4 bases, leaving 4 bases of the junction unmatched. Looked up from germline, CDR1 is SGHNT and CDR2 is YYREEE (reference sequence). CDR3 residues: CASSARDRGTDTQYF. CDR3 coding DNA: TGTGCCAGCAGCGCCCGGGACAGGGGCACAGATACGCAGTATTTT.

The rearrangement links TRBV18 to TRBJ2-7; TRBD1 matches at 7 bases. The junction had 5 bases not matched to a gene; V was cut back by 0 bases and J by 9 bases. Germline CDR1 and CDR2: KGHSH and LQKENI. The CDR3 sequence is 13 residues long. The CDR3 loop is CASSPPTGRGQYF. CDR3 DNA: TGTGCCAGCTCACCACCGACAGGGCGCGGGCAGTACTTC.

This chain uses TRBV6-6 with TRBJ1-5; TRBD1 matches 8 bases. The germline gives CDR1 MNHNY, CDR2 SVGAGI (reference sequence). With 9 bases clipped from V and 1 base from J, the junction kept 8 bases outside the gene matches. The CDR3 is 15 amino acids. The CDR3 loop is CASRLQGVSNQPQHF. As DNA, the CDR3 is TGTGCCAGTCGACTACAGGGGGTGAGCAATCAGCCCCAGCATTTT.

This clone was detected a few times. The V and J genes are TRBV27 and TRBJ2-3; a possible D gene is TRBD2 (6 bases). The V and J ends lost 5 bases and 14 bases respectively, with 17 bases between them. The CDR3 is made up of 12 amino acids. Germline V gene sequence: CDR1 MNHEY, CDR2 SMNVEV (reference sequence). CDR3 bases: TGTGCCAGCAGTCCCACGGGACTCGCGGGGTATTTT. Residues: CASSPTGLAGYF.

The gene calls are TRBV9 and TRBJ2-1; 8 bases line up with TRBD2. Germline V gene lookup returns CDR1 SGDLS and CDR2 YYNGEE. Trimming took 2 bases from V and 7 from J; bases not matched to a gene: 11. The CDR3 runs 16 residues. The CDR3, as DNA: TGTGCCAGCAGCGTTGCGACTAGCGAATTGGGAAATGAGCAGTTCTTC. As protein: CASSVATSELGNEQFF.

This clone was detected only a few times. This rearrangement joins TRBV9 to TRBJ1-2, with D maybe TRBD1 (6 bases). Germline CDR1 is SGDLS and CDR2 is YYNGEE. The CDR3 extends over 14 amino acids. The ends were cut back, 0 bases at V and 8 bases at J, with 14 bases in the middle. The chain's CDR3 is CASSVGAGQGGYTF. The CDR3 DNA is TGTGCCAGCAGCGTAGGAGCAGGGCAGGGGGGCTACACCTTC.

The chain employs TRBV18 and TRBJ2-7; D remains ambiguous. The CDR3 is made up of 16 amino acids. Germline CDR1 is KGHSH and CDR2 is LQKENI. Between the trimmed V and J ends, which lost 0 bases and 2 bases, there was a span of 14 bases. DNA for the CDR3: TGTGCCAGCTCACCACCGGTGGCGGCGGTCCCCTACGAGCAGTACTTC. It is translated as CASSPPVAAVPYEQYF.

This chain connects TRBV6-1 to TRBJ1-1, with TRBD1 identical over 10 bases. V was clipped by 8 bases and J by 8 bases; unmatched bases: 11. Germline V gives CDR1 MNHNS, CDR2 SASEGT. The length of the CDR3 is 14 residues. The CDR3 is CASRQGAPTSEAFF. CDR3 DNA: TGTGCCAGCCGACAGGGGGCGCCGACCAGCGAAGCTTTCTTT.

This chain links TRBV7-8 with TRBJ1-2; D is perhaps TRBD1 (5 bases). V was shortened by 1 base and J by 6 bases, with 15 bases between the two germline ends. Looked up from germline, CDR1 is SGHVS and CDR2 is FQNEAQ. The length of the CDR3 is 15 residues. In DNA form, the CDR3 reads TGTGCCAGCAGCTTAGGGCAGGGATATAAGAATGGCTACACCTTC. This sequence encodes CASSLGQGYKNGYTF.